This T cell receptor beta chain was documented in a study of blood T cell repertoires in COVID-19. As for the study in general: Samples representing acute and convalescent COVID-19 were sourced from the United States, Italy and Spain. The cDNA or gDNA used as material had been derived from T cells, B-cell-depleted T cells, or PBMCs.

Sequenced by immunoSEQ multiplex PCR; TCRdb stores in-frame clones only, minus some. The sample records 95,000 to 150,000 clones, about two thirds being singletons. V shed 2 bases, J shed 7 bases, and the junction held 9 bases outside the gene matches. Germline loops: CDR1 GTSNPN, CDR2 SVGIG (reference sequence). The CDR3 totals 16 residues. Sequencing was carried out using peripheral blood. This chain joins TRBV30 and TRBJ1-5; 12 nucleotides match TRBD1. This TCR was sampled from a human donor with acute or convalescent COVID-19. The donor label of this sample is uncertain. In DNA form, the CDR3 reads TGTGCCTGGAGTCCCGGGGGACAGGGGGCAAACCAGCCCCAGCATTTT. Its protein is CAWSPGGQGANQPQHF.